The present TCR beta chain was sequenced within a study of long-term antiretroviral therapy in people with HIV. Notes on the study in general: Post-ART diversity increased but stayed below transplant donor controls.

The libraries were made with immunoSEQ v3.0 at survey level. Only in-frame clones appear in the TCRdb table, and some are missing; sequencing was by immunoSEQ multiplex PCR. The sample has 35,000 or so clones, about 94% seen once. Regarding this clone: Its antigen is still unknown. Within the sample, other DNA sequences also encode this same CDR3.

Trimming stripped 0 bases from V and 2 bases from J, with 9 bases between. Germline V CDR1 and CDR2: SGHRS, YFSETQ. The CDR3 length is 15 residues. The sample here was unsorted PBMCs, taken 4.1 years after starting antiretroviral therapy. The origin of this receptor is a woman aged 50 to 60 with HIV. The gene calls are TRBV5-1 and TRBJ1-5; TRBD1 is a possible D gene (5 bases). CDR3 sequence (DNA): TGCGCCAGCAGCTTGGAAGGGGCCGGCAATCAGCCCCAGCATTTT. This translates into CASSLEGAGNQPQHF.